This TCR beta chain is from a study of T cell responses to AZD1222 COVID-19 vaccine. Study-wide results and caveats: There were vaccine-associated CD4 TCRs across spike, dominant at 160-218 and 743-854. Repertoire samples came only from after the peak T cell response.

Regarding this clone: As yet, its antigen is unknown.

This CDR3 is built from 12 residues. Trimming pared 5 bases from V and 10 bases from J, leaving 12 bases between. Only in-frame clones appear in the TCRdb table, and some are missing; sequencing was by immunoSEQ multiplex PCR. The table has approximately 120,000 clones, more than 80% seen once. This specimen consisted of peripheral blood, obtained on day 0 of AZD1222 vaccination. This receptor was obtained from an adult in good health. The chain combines TRBV12-3 or TRBV12-4 with TRBJ2-1; D uncertain. CDR3 DNA sequence: TGTGCCAGCAGTCCCCACATGCGGGAGCAGTTCTTC. It yields the protein CASSPHMREQFF.